This is a list of T cell receptor beta chains from one sample in a study of T cell clonotyping in hematopoietic cell transplantation. Assay: immunoSEQ multiplex PCR; the TCRdb copy retains only in-frame clones and omits some. The sample records fewer than 25,000 clones, 90% being singletons. Sample: peripheral blood mononuclear cells, taken before stem cell transplant. These receptors were taken from a young man with biphenotypic leukemia. Some clones in this sample may be carry-over from other donors' samples. Both conserved end residues are part of each CDR3. Fields, in order: D gene, J gene, clone size, V gene, CDR3 DNA, CDR3 protein. A D gene is named only where the DNA matches it firmly. Clone size is shown for a subset of rows, as once, few, many or a class of expanded clone.

>.|TRBJ2-7|.|TRBV9
TGTGCCAGCAGTGAGGAGATGGGTGTCGAGCAGTACTTC
CASSEEMGVEQYF
>TRBD1|TRBJ1-3|.|TRBV6-1
TGTGCCAGCAGGACCGGGACAGGTGGAAACACCATATATTTT
CASRTGTGGNTIYF
>.|TRBJ1-1|.|TRBV7-2
TGTGCCAGCAGCCGAGCAGGGGTCGCTGAAGCTTTCTTT
CASSRAGVAEAFF
>.|TRBJ1-1|.|TRBV9
TGTGCCAGCAGCGTCGATGGGGAAAGAGCTTTCTTT
CASSVDGERAFF
>.|TRBJ2-3|.|TRBV11-3
TGTGCCAGCAGCGCGGGGACAGCAACAGATACGCAGTATTTT
CASSAGTATDTQYF
>.|TRBJ2-6|.|TRBV4-1
TGCGCCAGCAAGGGCGGGGGGGCCAACGTCCTGACTTTC
CASKGGGANVLTF
>TRBD2|TRBJ2-5|.|TRBV4-1
TGCGCCACCGCGCGGGGGGGACAAGAGACCCAGTACTTC
CATARGGQETQYF
>.|TRBJ1-2|.|TRBV5-1
TGCGCCAGCAGCCCCCTGGGGCGGCGGAGGAGGGAAGGGCCTGAGGATGGCTACACCTTC
CASSPLGRRRREGPEDGYTF
>.|TRBJ2-2|.|TRBV7-9
TGTGCCAGCAGCTTAGCGTTAATGAATCAGGAGCTGTTTTTT
CASSLALMNQELFF
>TRBD1|TRBJ2-7|.|TRBV29-1
TGCAGCGTTACGGGACAGGGCTCCTACGAGCAGTACTTC
CSVTGQGSYEQYF
>TRBD1|TRBJ1-5|.|TRBV5-1
TGCGCCAGCAGCGTAGGGACAGCAAATAGCAATCAGCCCCAGCATTTT
CASSVGTANSNQPQHF
>.|TRBJ1-3|.|TRBV5-4
TGTGCCAGCAGCATTACAACAGGGAGTACTGGAAACACCATATATTTT
CASSITTGSTGNTIYF
>TRBD1|TRBJ1-1|medium-sized|TRBV19
TGTGCCAGTTCCACAGGGGGAGAAGCTTTCTTT
CASSTGGEAFF
>.|TRBJ2-7|.|TRBV7-9
TGTGCCAGCAGCTTCCCCTCAACGACAGACCCCTACGAGCAGTACTTC
CASSFPSTTDPYEQYF
>.|TRBJ2-3|.|TRBV30
TGTGCCTGGGGAGGGCAGGGCACAGATACGCAGTATTTT
CAWGGQGTDTQYF
>TRBD1|TRBJ1-1|.|TRBV5-1
TGCGCCAGCAGCTTGGAAGGGGGCTGGACTGAAGCTTTCTTT
CASSLEGGWTEAFF
>.|TRBJ1-2|.|TRBV19
TGTGCCAGTAGTATAGATCTGTCAGGGTGGCAAGCTAACTATGGCTACACCTTC
CASSIDLSGWQANYGYTF
>.|TRBJ2-5|once|TRBV15
TGTGCCACCAGCATTGGGGAGACCCAGTACTTC
CATSIGETQYF
>.|TRBJ1-2|.|TRBV6-6
TGTGCCAGCAGTTACTTCCCGGACGGCAGGGGAGATGGCTACACCTTC
CASSYFPDGRGDGYTF
>.|TRBJ1-6|.|TRBV6-5
TGTGCCAGCGGCAGCATCTCCTATAATTCACCCCTCCACTTT
CASGSISYNSPLHF
>TRBD1|TRBJ1-2|.|TRBV7-9
TGTGCCAGCAGCTTGGTCGGGACAGGGGGAATTGGCTACACCTTC
CASSLVGTGGIGYTF
>.|TRBJ2-7|once|TRBV4-2
TGTGCCAGCAGCCAAGCAGGGGCCTACGAGCAGTACTTC
CASSQAGAYEQYF
>TRBD2|TRBJ2-3|once|TRBV7-3
TGTGCCAGCAGCTTATCGGGAGGGAGCACAGATACGCAGTATTTT
CASSLSGGSTDTQYF
>TRBD1|TRBJ2-7|.|TRBV5-6
TGTGCCAGCAGAGGGGGCGCCTACGAGCAGTACTTC
CASRGGAYEQYF
>TRBD1|TRBJ1-2|.|TRBV27
TGTGCCAGCAGTTCCACAGGGGGCGCGGACTATGGCTACACCTTC
CASSSTGGADYGYTF